This T cell receptor (beta chain) comes out of a study of blood T cells in healthy people across ages. Points on this clonotype: Its antigen is not known.

Looked up from germline, CDR1 is MGHRA and CDR2 is YSYEKL. The ends lost 1 base at V and 2 bases at J; junction bases unmatched: 9. The CDR3 length is 17 residues. A J-beta primer mix and a sample-barcoded 5' primer were used in a second PCR of about 7 to 11 cycles. Each CDR3 protein gets one entry after TCRdb re-called the 5' RACE reads with MiXCR. This sample has 780,000 or so distinct CDR3 sequences, with about 53% found just once. Whole-study results and caveats: Leaving the PBMCs unsorted stopped any conclusive comparison of naive versus antigen-experienced cells. A strong correlation was found between TCR beta diversity and the percentage of naive T cells.

The chain joins TRBV4-1 to TRBJ2-7; 9 bases are a match to TRBD2. Sequenced sample: blood. The source of this sequence is an elderly man in good health. DNA for the CDR3: TGCGCCAGCAGCCAAGGGAGGGGGGGACTAGCAACCTACGAGCAGTACTTC. This encodes CASSQGRGGLATYEQYF.